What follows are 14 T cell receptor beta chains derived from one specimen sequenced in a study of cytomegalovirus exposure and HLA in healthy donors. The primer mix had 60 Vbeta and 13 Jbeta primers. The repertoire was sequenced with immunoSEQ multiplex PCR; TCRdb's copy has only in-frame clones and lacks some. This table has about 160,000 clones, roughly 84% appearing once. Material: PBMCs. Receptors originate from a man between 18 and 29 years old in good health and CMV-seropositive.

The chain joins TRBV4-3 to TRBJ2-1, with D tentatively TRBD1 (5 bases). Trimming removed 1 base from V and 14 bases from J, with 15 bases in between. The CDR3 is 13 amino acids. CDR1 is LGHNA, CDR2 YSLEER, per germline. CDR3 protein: CASSQALGREEFF. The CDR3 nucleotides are TGCGCCAGCAGCCAAGCGCTGGGGCGCGAAGAGTTCTTC.

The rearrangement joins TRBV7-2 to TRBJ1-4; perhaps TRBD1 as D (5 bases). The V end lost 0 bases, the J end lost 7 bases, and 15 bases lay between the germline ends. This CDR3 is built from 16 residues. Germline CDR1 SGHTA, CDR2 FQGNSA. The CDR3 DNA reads TGTGCCAGCAGCTTAGCGTTGGCAGGGTCAGGTGAAAAACTGTTTTTT. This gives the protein CASSLALAGSGEKLFF.

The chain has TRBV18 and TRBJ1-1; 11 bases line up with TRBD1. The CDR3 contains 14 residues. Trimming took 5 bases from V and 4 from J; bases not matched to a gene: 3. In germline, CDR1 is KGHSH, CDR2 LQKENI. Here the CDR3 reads CASSTGTGGTEAFF. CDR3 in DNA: TGTGCCAGCTCAACCGGGACAGGGGGCACTGAAGCTTTCTTT.

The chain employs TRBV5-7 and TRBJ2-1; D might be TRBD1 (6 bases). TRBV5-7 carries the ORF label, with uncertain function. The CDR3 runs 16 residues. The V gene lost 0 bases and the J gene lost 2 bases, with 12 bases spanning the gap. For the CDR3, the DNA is TGTGCCAGCAGCTTGGTGGACAGACCCACCTACAATGAGCAGTTCTTC. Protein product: CASSLVDRPTYNEQFF.

CDR3 DNA: TGTGCCAGCAGTGAATCCGGGGTTACGCACACTGAAGCTTTCTTT. Protein sequence: CASSESGVTHTEAFF. The V call is TRBV2, the J call TRBJ1-1; D unclear. The CDR3 consists of 15 residues. Trimming cost V 2 bases and J 3 bases, with 13 bases left between them. CDR1 and CDR2 from the germline V gene are SNHLY and FYNNEI.

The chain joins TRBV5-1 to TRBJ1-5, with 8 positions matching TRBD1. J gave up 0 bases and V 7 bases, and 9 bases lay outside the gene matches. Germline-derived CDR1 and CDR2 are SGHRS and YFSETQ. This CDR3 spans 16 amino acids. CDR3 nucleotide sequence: TGCGCCAGCGCCCCGGGACAGGATTTTAGCAATCAGCCCCAGCATTTT. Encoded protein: CASAPGQDFSNQPQHF. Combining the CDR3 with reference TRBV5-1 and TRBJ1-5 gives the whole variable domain KAGVTQTPRYLIKTRGQQVTLSCSPISGHRSVSWYQQTPGQGLQFLFEYFSETQRNKGNFPGRFSGRQFSNSRSEMNVSTLELGDSALYLCASAPGQDFSNQPQHFGDGTRLSIL.

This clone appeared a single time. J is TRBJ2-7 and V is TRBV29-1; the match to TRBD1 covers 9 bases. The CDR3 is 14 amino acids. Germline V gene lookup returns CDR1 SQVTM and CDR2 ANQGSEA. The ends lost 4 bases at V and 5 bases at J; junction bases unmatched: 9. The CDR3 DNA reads TGCAGCGTTGTTCCCTTGGGACAGGGTGACGAGCAGTACTTC. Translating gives CSVVPLGQGDEQYF.

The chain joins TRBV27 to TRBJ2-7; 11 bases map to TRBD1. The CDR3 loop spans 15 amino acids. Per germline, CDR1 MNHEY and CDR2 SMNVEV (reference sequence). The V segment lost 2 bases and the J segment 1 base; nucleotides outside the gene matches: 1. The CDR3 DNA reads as TGTGCCAGCAGTTTAAGGGACAGGGGGTCCTACGAGCAGTACTTC. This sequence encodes CASSLRDRGSYEQYF.

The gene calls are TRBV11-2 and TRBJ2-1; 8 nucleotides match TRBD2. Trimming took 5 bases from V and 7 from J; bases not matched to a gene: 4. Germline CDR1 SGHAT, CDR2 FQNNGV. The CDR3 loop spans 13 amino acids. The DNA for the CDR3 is TGTGCCAGCAGCCATGGCGGGAGGAATGAGCAGTTCTTC. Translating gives CASSHGGRNEQFF. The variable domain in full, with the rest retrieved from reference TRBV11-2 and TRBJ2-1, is EAGVAQSPRYKIIEKRQSVAFWCNPISGHATLYWYQQILGQGPKLLIQFQNNGVVDDSQLPKDRFSAERLKGVDSTLKIQPAKLEDSAVYLCASSHGGRNEQFFGPGTRLTVL.

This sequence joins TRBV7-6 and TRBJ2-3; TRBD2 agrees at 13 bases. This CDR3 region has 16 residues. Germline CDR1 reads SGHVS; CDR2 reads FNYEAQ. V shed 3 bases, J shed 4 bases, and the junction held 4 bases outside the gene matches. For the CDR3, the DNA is TGTGCCAGCAGCTTGCGACTAGCGGGGGGTCCAGATACGCAGTATTTT. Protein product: CASSLRLAGGPDTQYF.

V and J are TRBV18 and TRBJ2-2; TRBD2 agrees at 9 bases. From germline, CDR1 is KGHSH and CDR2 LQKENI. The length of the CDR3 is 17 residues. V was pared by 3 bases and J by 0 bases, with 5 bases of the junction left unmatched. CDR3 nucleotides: TGTGCCAGCTCACCGGCGGGGGGGCCTGCGAACACCGGGGAGCTGTTTTTT. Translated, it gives CASSPAGGPANTGELFF.

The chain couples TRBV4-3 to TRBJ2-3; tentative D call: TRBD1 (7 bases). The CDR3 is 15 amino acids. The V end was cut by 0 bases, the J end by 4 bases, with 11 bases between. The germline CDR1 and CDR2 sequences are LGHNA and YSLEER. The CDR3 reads CASSQDSRGADTQYF. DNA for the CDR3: TGCGCCAGCAGCCAAGATTCCAGGGGGGCAGATACGCAGTATTTT.

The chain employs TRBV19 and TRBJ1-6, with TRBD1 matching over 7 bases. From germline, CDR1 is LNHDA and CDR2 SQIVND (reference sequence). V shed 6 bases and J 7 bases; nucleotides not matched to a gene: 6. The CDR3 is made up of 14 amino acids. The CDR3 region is CASRYTGENSPLHF. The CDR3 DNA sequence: TGTGCCAGTAGATATACAGGGGAAAATTCACCCCTCCACTTT.

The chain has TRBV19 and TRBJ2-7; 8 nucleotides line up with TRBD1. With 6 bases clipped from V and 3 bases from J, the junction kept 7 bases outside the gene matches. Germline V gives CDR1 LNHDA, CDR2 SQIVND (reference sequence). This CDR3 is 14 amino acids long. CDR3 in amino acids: CASRDRVGGYEQYF. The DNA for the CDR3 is TGTGCCAGTAGGGACAGGGTAGGTGGCTACGAGCAGTACTTC. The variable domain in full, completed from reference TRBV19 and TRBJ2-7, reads DGGITQSPKYLFRKEGQNVTLSCEQNLNHDAMYWYRQDPGQGLRLIYYSQIVNDFQKGDIAEGYSVSREKKESFPLTVTSAQKNPTAFYLCASRDRVGGYEQYFGPGTRLTVT.